This TCR beta chain was sequenced during a study of T cell responses to AZD1222 COVID-19 vaccine. TCRdb's copy holds only in-frame clones and misses some; the assay was immunoSEQ multiplex PCR. Altogether 90,000 to 150,000 clones are present, about 87% being singletons, with the ten largest covering around 5%. The study, taken as a whole, reports: Vaccine-related CD4 TCRs covered spike, predominating at 160-218 and 743-854.

The CDR3 extends over 14 amino acids. V gave up 5 bases and J gave up 6 bases, with 15 bases separating them. Per the germline V gene, CDR1 is MNHNY and CDR2 is SVGAGI (reference sequence). In the case of this clone: Its antigen is unidentified.

This clonotype was obtained from an adult in good health. Source: peripheral blood, taken on day 0 of AZD1222 vaccination. This chain links TRBV6-6 with TRBJ2-3; tentatively, D is TRBD2 (5 bases). The CDR3 DNA reads as TGTGCCAGCAGTCCCCCGGGGTTGCCCGATACGCAGTATTTT. Translation gives CASSPPGLPDTQYF.